A selection of T cell receptor beta chains follows, all from one sample in a study of early T cells in non-severe SARS-CoV-2 infection. TCRdb reprocessed the 5' RACE reads via MiXCR and lists one record per CDR3 protein. The data hold roughly 80,000 distinct CDR3 sequences, with around an eighth observed a single time. The material sequenced was whole blood. These receptors all stem from an adult who was a healthcare worker with PCR-confirmed SARS-CoV-2 infection or an uninfected control (not recorded which). The CDR3 runs from the conserved cysteine through the conserved F or W. The D gene is left open where the match is weak. Expanded clones get a size class; other rows say once, few or many, or leave the size out.

J: TRBJ2-1; D: TRBD2; V: TRBV3-1; size: .; CDR3: CAAAGVPYNEQFF; DNA: TGTGCTGCGGCGGGAGTACCCTACAATGAGCAGTTCTTC
J: TRBJ2-5; D: .; V: TRBV6-1; size: .; CDR3: CASSAGGGGETQYF; DNA: TGTGCCAGCAGTGCTGGGGGAGGGGGAGAGACCCAGTACTTC
J: TRBJ2-1; D: .; V: TRBV4-1; size: few; CDR3: CASSQGGANEQFF; DNA: TGCGCCAGCAGCCAAGGGGGGGCAAATGAGCAGTTCTTC
J: TRBJ2-7; D: TRBD2; V: TRBV4-1; size: few; CDR3: CASSQPGLAGEQYF; DNA: TGCGCCAGCAGCCAACCGGGACTAGCGGGAGAGCAGTACTTC
J: TRBJ2-3; D: .; V: TRBV2; size: many; CDR3: CASRRGGGASTDTQYF; DNA: TGTGCCAGCAGGAGGGGAGGGGGAGCTAGCACAGATACGCAGTATTTT
J: TRBJ2-7; D: .; V: TRBV4-1; size: few; CDR3: CASSQGPGTPGEQYF; DNA: TGCGCCAGCAGCCAAGGCCCGGGGACACCGGGGGAGCAGTACTTC
J: TRBJ1-3; D: .; V: TRBV20-1; size: many; CDR3: CSAKQGQNTIYF; DNA: TGCAGTGCTAAACAGGGTCAAAACACCATATATTTT
J: TRBJ1-2; D: .; V: TRBV25-1; size: .; CDR3: CASSDPLRGAMNDYTF; DNA: TGTGCCAGCAGTGATCCCTTGAGAGGGGCAATGAATGACTACACCTTC
J: TRBJ2-3; D: TRBD2; V: TRBV7-9; size: few; CDR3: CASSSTSADTDTQYF; DNA: TGTGCCAGCAGCTCCACTAGCGCGGACACAGATACGCAGTATTTT
J: TRBJ1-1; D: .; V: TRBV12-3/TRBV12-4; size: few; CDR3: CASSLTGVAEAFF; DNA: TGTGCCAGCAGTTTAACGGGCGTCGCTGAAGCTTTCTTT
J: TRBJ2-1; D: .; V: TRBV19; size: many; CDR3: CASKSADTYNEQFF; DNA: TGTGCCAGTAAGTCGGCGGACACCTACAATGAGCAGTTCTTC
J: TRBJ1-5; D: TRBD1; V: TRBV27; size: many; CDR3: CASSWRTGDNQPQHF; DNA: TGTGCCAGCAGTTGGAGGACAGGGGACAATCAGCCCCAGCATTTT
J: TRBJ2-5; D: TRBD1; V: TRBV11-2; size: many; CDR3: CASSLADRGQETQYF; DNA: TGTGCCAGCAGCTTAGCGGACAGGGGGCAAGAGACCCAGTACTTC
J: TRBJ2-1; D: .; V: TRBV5-1; size: many; CDR3: CASSLNQGEYNEQFF; DNA: TGCGCCAGCAGCTTGAATCAGGGAGAGTACAATGAGCAGTTCTTC
J: TRBJ2-1; D: .; V: TRBV14; size: few; CDR3: CASSQSGSSYNEQFF; DNA: TGTGCCAGCAGCCAGTCGGGAAGCTCCTACAATGAGCAGTTCTTC
J: TRBJ2-5; D: .; V: TRBV12-3/TRBV12-4; size: many; CDR3: CASSPTAGEETQYF; DNA: TGTGCCAGCAGTCCGACCGCAGGAGAGGAGACCCAGTACTTC
J: TRBJ1-5; D: .; V: TRBV19; size: many; CDR3: CASSIGGAPFWYQPQHF; DNA: TGTGCCAGTAGTATAGGGGGGGCTCCCTTTTGGTATCAGCCCCAGCATTTT
J: TRBJ1-2; D: TRBD1; V: TRBV18; size: few; CDR3: CASSPPGGQSIYGYTF; DNA: TGTGCCAGCTCACCACCGGGGGGACAGTCAATCTATGGCTACACCTTC
J: TRBJ1-1; D: .; V: TRBV6-1; size: .; CDR3: CASSEGAATNTEAFF; DNA: TGTGCCAGCAGTGAAGGGGCAGCGACGAACACTGAAGCTTTCTTT
J: TRBJ2-3; D: .; V: TRBV14; size: few; CDR3: CASSLVRGYTDTQYF; DNA: TGTGCCAGCAGCCTCGTCCGAGGTTACACAGATACGCAGTATTTT
J: TRBJ2-3; D: .; V: TRBV21-1; size: many; CDR3: CASRKPRASGSTDTQYF; DNA: TGTGCCAGCCGCAAGCCCCGGGCTAGCGGAAGCACAGATACGCAGTATTTT
J: TRBJ2-1; D: TRBD2; V: TRBV24-1; size: few; CDR3: CATSDGGLAGGFYNEQFF; DNA: TGTGCCACCAGTGATGGGGGACTAGCGGGAGGATTCTACAATGAGCAGTTCTTC
J: TRBJ1-4; D: .; V: TRBV5-6; size: many; CDR3: CASSLRQAREKLFF; DNA: TGTGCCAGCAGCCTGAGACAGGCTCGGGAAAAACTGTTTTTT
J: TRBJ2-1; D: TRBD2; V: TRBV7-6; size: many; CDR3: CASSLGVSGLAHNEQFF; DNA: TGTGCCAGCAGCTTAGGGGTCTCGGGACTAGCCCATAATGAGCAGTTCTTC
J: TRBJ2-1; D: .; V: TRBV28; size: .; CDR3: CASRRPFSVANEQFF; DNA: TGTGCCAGCAGACGTCCGTTTTCGGTGGCCAATGAGCAGTTCTTC
J: TRBJ2-5; D: .; V: TRBV28; size: few; CDR3: CASSLRARPETQYF; DNA: TGTGCCAGCAGTTTAAGGGCCCGTCCGGAGACCCAGTACTTC
J: TRBJ2-1; D: .; V: TRBV5-1; size: .; CDR3: CASSPGPADEQFF; DNA: TGCGCCAGCAGCCCGGGACCAGCCGATGAGCAGTTCTTC
J: TRBJ2-2; D: TRBD2; V: TRBV7-2; size: many; CDR3: CASSPFTGGTGELFF; DNA: TGTGCCAGCAGCCCCTTCACGGGGGGGACCGGGGAGCTGTTTTTT
J: TRBJ1-2; D: .; V: TRBV11-3; size: few; CDR3: CASSLSAPGLLGGTYGYTF; DNA: TGTGCCAGCAGCTTATCCGCCCCGGGACTCCTAGGGGGGACCTATGGCTACACCTTC
J: TRBJ2-2; D: .; V: TRBV7-6; size: few; CDR3: CASRSSSTGELFF; DNA: TGTGCCAGCAGGTCTTCCTCCACCGGGGAGCTGTTTTTT
J: TRBJ1-5; D: .; V: TRBV9; size: few; CDR3: CASSAGTNQPQHF; DNA: TGTGCCAGCAGCGCTGGGACCAATCAGCCCCAGCATTTT
J: TRBJ2-2; D: .; V: TRBV20-1; size: many; CDR3: CSATGTKNTGELFF; DNA: TGCAGTGCCACCGGGACGAAGAACACCGGGGAGCTGTTTTTT
J: TRBJ2-7; D: TRBD1; V: TRBV10-3; size: .; CDR3: CAISTGQTYEQYF; DNA: TGTGCCATCAGCACGGGACAGACCTACGAGCAGTACTTC
J: TRBJ2-1; D: TRBD2; V: TRBV24-1; size: .; CDR3: CATSDWRGASNEQFF; DNA: TGTGCCACCAGTGATTGGCGGGGGGCAAGCAATGAGCAGTTCTTC
J: TRBJ2-5; D: TRBD1; V: TRBV4-1; size: .; CDR3: CASSLGTGRLETQYF; DNA: TGCGCCAGCAGCCTTGGGACAGGGCGCTTGGAGACCCAGTACTTC
J: TRBJ2-7; D: TRBD1; V: TRBV6-5; size: few; CDR3: CASSPVTGAGVEQYF; DNA: TGTGCCAGCAGTCCGGTGACAGGGGCCGGTGTGGAGCAGTACTTC
J: TRBJ2-2; D: TRBD1; V: TRBV7-3; size: few; CDR3: CASSQTGTGNTGELFF; DNA: TGTGCCAGCAGTCAGACCGGGACAGGGAACACCGGGGAGCTGTTTTTT
J: TRBJ2-3; D: TRBD1; V: TRBV28; size: many; CDR3: CASSLLSDRIITDTQYF; DNA: TGTGCCAGCAGTTTACTCTCGGACAGGATCATCACAGATACGCAGTATTTT
J: TRBJ2-1; D: TRBD2; V: TRBV25-1; size: .; CDR3: CASRGRTSNNEQFF; DNA: TGTGCCAGCCGGGGGAGGACTAGCAACAATGAGCAGTTCTTC
J: TRBJ1-5; D: .; V: TRBV19; size: once; CDR3: CASSIGHSSNQPQHF; DNA: TGTGCCAGTAGTATAGGTCACAGTAGCAATCAGCCCCAGCATTTT
J: TRBJ2-1; D: .; V: TRBV4-1; size: .; CDR3: CASSQREQYEQFF; DNA: TGCGCCAGCAGCCAGAGAGAGCAGTATGAGCAGTTCTTC
J: TRBJ2-1; D: .; V: TRBV3-1; size: few; CDR3: CASSRLPGLPLNEQFF; DNA: TGTGCCAGCAGCCGGCTTCCGGGACTTCCCCTCAATGAGCAGTTCTTC
J: TRBJ2-3; D: .; V: TRBV27; size: many; CDR3: CASRGRTTDTQYF; DNA: TGTGCCAGCAGGGGAAGAACCACAGATACGCAGTATTTT
J: TRBJ2-1; D: .; V: TRBV28; size: many; CDR3: CASSFRYSGEQFF; DNA: TGTGCCAGCAGTTTCCGGTATAGCGGAGAGCAGTTCTTC
J: TRBJ2-2; D: .; V: TRBV5-1; size: few; CDR3: CASRAAPNTGELFF; DNA: TGCGCCAGCAGGGCGGCCCCGAACACCGGGGAGCTGTTTTTT
J: TRBJ2-1; D: .; V: TRBV7-8; size: .; CDR3: CASSLFQSPVDEQFF; DNA: TGTGCCAGCAGCTTATTTCAGTCCCCGGTCGATGAGCAGTTCTTC
J: TRBJ2-3; D: .; V: TRBV7-2; size: many; CDR3: CASSPRGSGADTQYF; DNA: TGTGCCAGCAGCCCACGGGGCTCAGGGGCAGATACGCAGTATTTT
J: TRBJ2-4; D: TRBD2; V: TRBV29-1; size: .; CDR3: CSVGSGRLDIQYF; DNA: TGCAGCGTGGGTAGCGGGAGATTGGACATTCAGTACTTC
J: TRBJ1-2; D: .; V: TRBV18; size: many; CDR3: CASDTGTSSRGYTF; DNA: TGTGCCAGCGATACCGGGACTTCCTCCCGCGGCTACACCTTC
J: TRBJ2-5; D: .; V: TRBV11-2; size: few; CDR3: CASSLDRLGSGETQYF; DNA: TGTGCCAGCAGCTTAGATCGATTGGGTAGCGGTGAGACCCAGTACTTC
J: TRBJ2-4; D: .; V: TRBV6-2/TRBV6-3; size: .; CDR3: CASRFRLAKNIQYF; DNA: TGTGCCAGCAGATTCAGATTAGCCAAAAACATTCAGTACTTC
J: TRBJ1-2; D: TRBD1; V: TRBV2; size: .; CDR3: CASSETGGDYGYTF; DNA: TGTGCCAGCAGTGAAACAGGGGGTGACTATGGCTACACCTTC
J: TRBJ2-3; D: .; V: TRBV11-2; size: .; CDR3: CASSLDQGGVNTDTQYF; DNA: TGTGCCAGCAGCTTAGATCAGGGCGGGGTGAACACAGATACGCAGTATTTT